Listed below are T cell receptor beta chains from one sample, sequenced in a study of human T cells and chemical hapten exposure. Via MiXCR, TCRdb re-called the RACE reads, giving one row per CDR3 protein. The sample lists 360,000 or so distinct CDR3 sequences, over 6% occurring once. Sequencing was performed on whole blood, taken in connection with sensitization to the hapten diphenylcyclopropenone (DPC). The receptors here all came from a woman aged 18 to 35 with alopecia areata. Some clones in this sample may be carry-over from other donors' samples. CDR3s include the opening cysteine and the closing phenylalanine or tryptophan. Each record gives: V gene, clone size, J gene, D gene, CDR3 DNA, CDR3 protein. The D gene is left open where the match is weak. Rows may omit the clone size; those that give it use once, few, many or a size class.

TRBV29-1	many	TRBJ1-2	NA	TGCAGCGTTAAATCACAGAGCCTGTCTAACTATGGCTACACCTTC	CSVKSQSLSNYGYTF
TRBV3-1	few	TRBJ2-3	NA	TGTGCCAGCAGCCAAGATGGAGCGGCCACAGATACGCAGTATTTT	CASSQDGAATDTQYF
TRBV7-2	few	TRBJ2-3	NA	TGTGCCAGCAGCTTTACCCCCAGTGGAGGGGGCACAGATACGCAGTATTTT	CASSFTPSGGGTDTQYF
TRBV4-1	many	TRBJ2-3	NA	TGCGCCAGCAGCCAAGACCGGACCAGTGGGCTCACAGATACGCAGTATTTT	CASSQDRTSGLTDTQYF
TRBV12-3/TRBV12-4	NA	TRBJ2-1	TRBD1	TGTGCCAGCAGCACCAACAGGGGAAATGAGCAGTTCTTC	CASSTNRGNEQFF
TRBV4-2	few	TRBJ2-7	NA	TGTGCCAGCAGCCCAGAAGGGCAGTCCCATTTTGGGCAGTACTTC	CASSPEGQSHFGQYF
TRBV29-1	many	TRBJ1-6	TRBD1	TGCAGCGTGGAGACAGGGGGAGACTCACCCCTCCACTTT	CSVETGGDSPLHF
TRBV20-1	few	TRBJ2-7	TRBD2	TGCAGTGCTAAAGGGAGCGGGAAAGTTTACGAGCAGTACTTC	CSAKGSGKVYEQYF
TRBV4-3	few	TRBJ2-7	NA	TGCGCCAGCAGCCCAGATACAGGGTCCTACGAGCAGTACTTC	CASSPDTGSYEQYF
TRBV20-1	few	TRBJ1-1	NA	TGCAGTGTTAAAGGACAGCTCAACACTGAAGCTTTCTTT	CSVKGQLNTEAFF
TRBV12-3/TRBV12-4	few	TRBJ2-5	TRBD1	TGTGCCAGCAGTCCCGCGACAGGGGTGGGGACCCAGTACTTC	CASSPATGVGTQYF
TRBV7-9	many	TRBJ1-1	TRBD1	TGTGCCAGCAGCTTAGCGCTACAGGGGGGGAACACTGAAGCTTTCTTT	CASSLALQGGNTEAFF
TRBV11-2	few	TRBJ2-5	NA	TGTGCCAGCAGCCTGCTTCAGTCCTTTGGAGCAGGGGGGTACCAAGAGACCCAGTACTTC	CASSLLQSFGAGGYQETQYF
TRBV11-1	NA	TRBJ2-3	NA	TGTGCCAGCGAATCCACAGATACGCAGTATTTT	CASESTDTQYF
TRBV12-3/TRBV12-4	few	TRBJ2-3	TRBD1	TGTGCCAGCAGTCCGCCTAAACAGGGGATCCGGTCAGATACGCAGTATTTT	CASSPPKQGIRSDTQYF
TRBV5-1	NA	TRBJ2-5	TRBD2	TGCGCCAGCAGCTTGGGGGGACTAGCGCAAGAGACCCAGTACTTC	CASSLGGLAQETQYF
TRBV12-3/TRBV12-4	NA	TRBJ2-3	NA	TGTGCCAGCAGTCCCGACCAGCCGTCGGGAGATACGCAGTATTTT	CASSPDQPSGDTQYF
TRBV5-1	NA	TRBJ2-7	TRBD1	TGCGCCACGTCCCGGGACAGGGATAGCTCCTACGAGCAGTACTTC	CATSRDRDSSYEQYF
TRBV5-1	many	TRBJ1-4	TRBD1	TGCGCCAGCAGCTTGATGACAGGGCAAAATGAAAAACTGTTTTTT	CASSLMTGQNEKLFF
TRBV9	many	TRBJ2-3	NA	TGTGCCAGCAGCGTAGTTGGCGAGAGCACAGATACGCAGTATTTT	CASSVVGESTDTQYF
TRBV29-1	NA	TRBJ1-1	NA	TGCAGCGTCGCCGTAACATCCTACACTGAAGCTTTCTTT	CSVAVTSYTEAFF
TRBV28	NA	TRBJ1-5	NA	TGTGCCAGCAGCTTTGGACGCAATCAGCCCCAGCATTTT	CASSFGRNQPQHF
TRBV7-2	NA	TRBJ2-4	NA	TGTGCCAGCAGCCCTTGGACAGCCAAAAACATTCAGTACTTC	CASSPWTAKNIQYF
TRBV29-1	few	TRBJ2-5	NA	TGCAGCGTTGCCTTGATTGAGACCCAGTACTTC	CSVALIETQYF
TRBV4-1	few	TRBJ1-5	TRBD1	TGCGCCAGCAGCCCTGAGACAGGGTTGTACAATCAGCCCCAGCATTTT	CASSPETGLYNQPQHF